This record covers a single T cell receptor beta chain. The antigen is undetermined. Unique molecular identifiers were carried by the TCR beta cDNA libraries. Researchers reported roughly 0.5 million cDNA molecules coming from around 1 to 9.1 million T cells. TCRdb processed the PCR reads anew with MiXCR; each CDR3 protein has one entry. The sample has around 500,000 distinct CDR3 sequences, around 36% seen once. This sample is drawn from a study of post-analysis software for immune sequencing data. Background on the study: Multiple sclerosis in the patients followed relapsing-remitting, secondary progressive and progressive-relapsing courses.

Study outcomes and limitations: Controls showed significantly higher normalized Chao1 diversity than did multiple sclerosis patients.

The specimen sequenced was blood. This receptor was obtained from a girl younger than 18 with multiple sclerosis.

The CDR3 reads CASSLGGRAEAFF. The CDR3 DNA sequence: TGTGCCAGCAGCTTAGGAGGCCGGGCTGAAGCTTTCTTT. V usage is TRBV7-3 and J usage is TRBJ1-1; D ambiguous. The CDR3 sequence is 13 residues long. The germline V and J ends were trimmed by 2 bases and 6 bases, with 10 bases remaining between them. Germline CDR1 SGHTA, CDR2 FQGTGA.